The subject of this entry is one TCR beta chain. V gave up 2 bases and J gave up 1 base, with 10 bases separating them. From germline, CDR1 is SGHDT and CDR2 YYEEEE. The CDR3 length is 14 residues. This specimen belongs to a study of T-cell reconstitution after alpha-beta-depleted transplantation in children. Unique molecular identifiers tagged the TCRbeta library. TCRdb independently ran MiXCR on the PCR reads; one entry per CDR3 protein. Of 500,000 or so distinct CDR3 sequences in the sample, 32% are singletons; the top ten hold more than 2%. The sequences come from PBMCs from the stem cell graft donor, collected from the stem cell graft. The receptor comes from a human donor who donated a stem cell graft to a child with aplastic anemia. The chain has TRBV5-6 and TRBJ2-7; possibly TRBD1 for D (5 bases). The DNA of the CDR3 is TGTGCCAGCAGCTTTCGTGGGGCTTCCTACGAGCAGTACGTC. This codes for CASSFRGASYEQYV.